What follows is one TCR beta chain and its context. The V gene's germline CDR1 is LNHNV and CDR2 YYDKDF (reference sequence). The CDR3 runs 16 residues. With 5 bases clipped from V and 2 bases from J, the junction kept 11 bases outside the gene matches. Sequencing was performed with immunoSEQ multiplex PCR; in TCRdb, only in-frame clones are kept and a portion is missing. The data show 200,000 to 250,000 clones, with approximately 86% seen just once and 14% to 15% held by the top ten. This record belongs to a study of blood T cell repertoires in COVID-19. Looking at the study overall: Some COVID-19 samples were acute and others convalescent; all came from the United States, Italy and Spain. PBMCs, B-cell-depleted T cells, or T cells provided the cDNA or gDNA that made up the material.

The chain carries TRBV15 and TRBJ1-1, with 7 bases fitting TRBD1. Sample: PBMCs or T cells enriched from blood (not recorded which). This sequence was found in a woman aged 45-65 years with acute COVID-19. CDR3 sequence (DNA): TGTGCCACCAGCCGTAGATCCGGGACAGTTAACACTGAAGCTTTCTTT. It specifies CATSRRSGTVNTEAFF.